The 2 T cell receptor beta chains below all came from one sample that was sequenced in a study of regulatory T cells in long-lasting Graves disease. Stated time point: newly diagnosed GD, antithyroid drugs for less than 3 months. Construction of the TCR library relied on RNA isolated from PBMCs. In building TCR beta libraries, iRepertoire HTBI primers were used together with Arm-PCR of CDR3 regions. TCRdb independently ran MiXCR on the multiplex PCR reads; one entry per CDR3 protein. The table records about 450,000 distinct CDR3 sequences, roughly 15% of them present only once. The sample was also linked to a second study, of T cells in Graves' hyperthyroidism and ophthalmopathy.

Material: peripheral blood mononuclear cells (PBMCs), obtained at new diagnosis, from a patient treated with antithyroid drugs. Every receptor here comes from a woman aged 45-59 years with Graves disease.

The chain recombines TRBV4-1 with TRBJ1-5, with 7 bases aligning to TRBD1. Trimming at V came to 3 bases and at J to 6 bases, leaving 11 bases not matched to a gene. Germline V gives CDR1 MGHRA, CDR2 YSYEKL. This CDR3 has 16 amino acids. This CDR3 is CASSHQQGHPGQPQHF. The CDR3 coding sequence is TGCGCCAGCAGCCACCAACAGGGGCATCCTGGTCAGCCCCAGCATTTT.

The chain couples TRBV6-2 or TRBV6-3 to TRBJ2-1, with no clear D. V was shortened by 4 bases and J by 3 bases, with 16 bases between the two germline ends. The germline V gene encodes CDR1 MNHEY and CDR2 SVGEGT. The CDR3 loop spans 16 amino acids. Here the CDR3 DNA reads TGTGCCAGCAGTTCCGGTAGCACAAACTTCTACAATGAGCAGTTCTTC. The encoded protein is CASSSGSTNFYNEQFF.